One and the same sample provided the 8 T cell receptor beta chains below, sequenced in a study of spatial heterogeneity in lung cancer. The time point is: sample taken at primary tumor resection. TCRdb re-analysed the 5' RACE reads in MiXCR, keeping a single row per CDR3 protein. The table shows nearly 80,000 distinct CDR3 sequences, with approximately 8.1% occurring only once. The material sequenced was PBMCs, taken at surgery. Source of these receptors: a male donor with early-stage non-small cell lung cancer.

Many counts were recorded for this clonotype. V usage is TRBV2 and J usage is TRBJ1-5; perhaps TRBD1 as D (5 bases). The length of the CDR3 is 13 residues. Looked up from germline, CDR1 is SNHLY and CDR2 is FYNNEI. Trimming cost V 7 bases and J 4 bases, with 11 bases left between them. The DNA for the CDR3 is TGTGCCAGCAAGGACGGGGGGAATCAGCCCCAGCATTTT. This encodes CASKDGGNQPQHF.

This chain links TRBV12-3 or TRBV12-4 with TRBJ2-7, with 7 bases identical to TRBD1. The CDR3 has 15 amino acids. Trimming removed 2 bases from V and 5 bases from J; junction bases left unmatched: 9. CDR3 loop: CASSLKGQDVHEQYF. As DNA, the CDR3 is TGTGCCAGCAGTTTAAAAGGACAGGACGTCCACGAGCAGTACTTC.

About this clonotype itself: It may be a read error: a sequence one base away is much more abundant. The chain employs TRBV4-2 and TRBJ2-4, with D perhaps matching TRBD2 (6 bases). CDR3 size: 16 residues. Germline CDR1 LGHNA, CDR2 YNFKEQ. The CDR3 sequence: CASSQDAGLAENIQYF. CDR3 sequence (DNA): TGTGCCAGCAGCCAAGATGCGGGGCTAGCCGAAAACATTCAGTACTTC.

The gene calls are TRBV7-9 and TRBJ2-5, with 7 bases identical to TRBD1. V gave up 2 bases and J gave up 1 base; unmatched junction bases: 10. Germline V gene data show CDR1 as SEHNR and CDR2 as FQNEAQ (reference sequence). This CDR3 is 17 amino acids long. The CDR3 here is CASSLRGTARFQETQYF. In DNA, the CDR3 is TGTGCCAGCAGCTTAAGGGGGACAGCCAGATTCCAAGAGACCCAGTACTTC.

This clonotype was counted ten times or more. The chain uses TRBV19 and TRBJ2-1; 14 bases align to TRBD2. V shed 9 bases, J shed 9 bases, and the junction held 22 bases outside the gene matches. This CDR3 comprises 19 residues. CDR1 and CDR2 from the germline V gene are LNHDA and SQIVND (reference sequence). In DNA, the CDR3 is TGTGCCAGCGAGCTAAGACTAGCGGGAGGGCACGGACGTGTTAGTGAGCAGTTCTTC. Amino acid sequence: CASELRLAGGHGRVSEQFF.

The chain joins TRBV5-1 to TRBJ2-1; 9 bases agree with TRBD2. With V trimmed by 0 bases and J by 1 base, 8 bases remained unmatched. This CDR3 spans 18 amino acids. CDR1 is SGHRS and CDR2 is YFSETQ in the germline V gene. The CDR3 DNA is TGCGCCAGCAGCTTGGAAATCGGGCTAGCGGGATCCTACAATGAGCAGTTCTTC. It codes for CASSLEIGLAGSYNEQFF. Based on the CDR3 plus reference TRBV5-1 and TRBJ2-1, the full variable domain is KAGVTQTPRYLIKTRGQQVTLSCSPISGHRSVSWYQQTPGQGLQFLFEYFSETQRNKGNFPGRFSGRQFSNSRSEMNVSTLELGDSALYLCASSLEIGLAGSYNEQFFGPGTRLTVL.

This clonotype has a count of ten or more. The V and J genes are TRBV27 and TRBJ2-1, with 11 bases aligning to TRBD2. There are 16 residues in the CDR3. Germline trimming cut 8 bases from V and 5 bases from J; bases unmatched to any gene: 11. Looked up from germline, CDR1 is MNHEY and CDR2 is SMNVEV (reference sequence). The CDR3 sequence: CASLRVAGGNNNEQFF. CDR3 nucleotides: TGTGCCAGCCTACGAGTAGCGGGAGGGAATAACAATGAGCAGTTCTTC.

The chain joins TRBV2 to TRBJ2-3; no reliable D call. The germline CDR1 and CDR2 sequences are SNHLY and FYNNEI. The CDR3 loop spans 12 amino acids. Trimming removed 6 bases from V and 5 bases from J, with 9 bases in between. The CDR3 spells CASSSDRDTQYF. In DNA, the CDR3 is TGTGCCAGCAGCTCCGACCGAGATACGCAGTATTTT.